This entry lists 22 T cell receptor beta chains sequenced from one sample in a study of blood T cell repertoires in COVID-19 (dated by TCRdb to 2018 to 2021). The library was made by the immunoSEQ multiplex PCR assay. In TCRdb, the immuneACCESS table is reduced to in-frame sequences with V and J assigned. These tables do not hold every clone; where another copy was compared, an unresolved V gene accounts for under half, and the others remain unexplained. In all, the sample holds around 180,000 clones, and about 82% of those were seen once. The top ten hold 6.5% of the sample. Input material: peripheral blood. The receptor set was obtained from a man in his 70s with active or convalescent COVID-19.

This chain links TRBV24-1 with TRBJ2-1, with 8 bases that match TRBD1. The V gene's germline CDR1 is KGHDR and CDR2 SFDVKD. CDR3 length: 15 amino acids. Unmatched junction bases numbered 7, after V lost 4 bases and J lost 6 bases. In nucleotides, the CDR3 is TGTGCCACCAGTGACCCTCGGGGGACAGGCAATGAGCAGTTCTTC. Translation: CATSDPRGTGNEQFF.

The gene calls are TRBV7-9 and TRBJ2-7; weak D call: TRBD1 (6 bases). Per germline, CDR1 SEHNR and CDR2 FQNEAQ (reference sequence). The V and J ends lost 6 bases and 3 bases respectively, with 15 bases between them. The CDR3 is made up of 14 amino acids. CDR3 sequence (DNA): TGTGCCAGCAGGAGAGGGGGTGCGGGCTACGAGCAGTACTTC. It specifies CASRRGGAGYEQYF.

CDR3 region: CASSLALGDRETDTQYF. The CDR3 DNA reads TGTGCCAGCAGCTTAGCGCTGGGGGACAGGGAGACAGATACGCAGTATTTT. This chain uses TRBV7-8 with TRBJ2-3; 9 bases line up with TRBD1. The V and J ends lost 0 bases and 3 bases, in that order; junction bases with no gene match: 7. The CDR3 extends over 17 amino acids. Germline V lookup: CDR1 SGHVS, CDR2 FQNEAQ.

The CDR3 sequence: CASSIDSLVGELFF. The CDR3 DNA reads TGTGCCAGCAGCATCGACTCCCTCGTGGGGGAGCTGTTTTTT. J is TRBJ2-2 and V is TRBV7-7; D is unclear. V was clipped by 5 bases and J by 8 bases, with 15 bases between them. The CDR3 contains 14 residues. The germline V gene has CDR1 SSHAT and CDR2 FNYEAQ (reference sequence).

The chain uses TRBV2 and TRBJ1-4, with 7 bases matching TRBD1. Germline CDR1 reads SNHLY; CDR2 reads FYNNEI. The CDR3 length is 16 residues. V gave up 5 bases and J gave up 0 bases; unmatched junction bases: 6. CDR3 DNA: TGTGCCAGCAGTAAAACAGGGGTCTCAACTAATGAAAAACTGTTTTTT. Protein sequence: CASSKTGVSTNEKLFF.

CDR3 DNA sequence: TGTGCCAGTAGTAGACTAGCGGGGGGGTCCGGAAACATTCAGTACTTC. It encodes CASSRLAGGSGNIQYF. The chain uses TRBV19 and TRBJ2-4, with TRBD2 matching 14 bases. After removal of 4 bases from V and 6 bases from J, the junction contained 5 bases not matched to a gene. In germline, CDR1 is LNHDA, CDR2 SQIVND (reference sequence). This CDR3 contains 16 residues.

As to this clone: The sample has other DNA sequences that encode this CDR3 too. This sequence joins TRBV3-1 (or the pseudogene TRBV3-2) and TRBJ2-1; 10 bases are a match to TRBD2. CDR1 and CDR2 from the germline V gene are LGHDT and YNNKEL (reference sequence). This CDR3 spans 15 amino acids. Germline trimming cut 6 bases from V and 4 bases from J; bases unmatched to any gene: 6. CDR3: CASSLSGGHYNEQFF. CDR3 nucleotides: TGTGCCAGCAGTCTTAGCGGGGGGCATTACAATGAGCAGTTCTTC.

The chain joins TRBV5-5 to TRBJ1-3; TRBD1 might be the D (5 bases). Germline V lookup: CDR1 SGHKS, CDR2 YYEKEE (reference sequence). CDR3 length: 14 residues. The V end was cut by 2 bases, the J end by 4 bases, with 10 bases between. This CDR3 is CASSFQKGGNTIYF. The CDR3 DNA sequence: TGTGCCAGCAGCTTTCAAAAGGGGGGAAACACCATATATTTT.

The rearrangement uses TRBV18 and TRBJ1-3, with D hard to call. The CDR3 has 17 residues. The germline V gene encodes CDR1 KGHSH and CDR2 LQKENI. V shed 0 bases and J shed 0 bases, with 12 bases lying between them. The CDR3 nucleotides read TGTGCCAGCTCACCACCGTGGGCAGGAAACTCTGGAAACACCATATATTTT. Protein: CASSPPWAGNSGNTIYF. The whole variable domain, remainder taken from reference TRBV18 and TRBJ1-3, is NAGVMQNPRHLVRRRGQEARLRCSPMKGHSHVYWYRQLPEEGLKFMVYLQKENIIDESGMPKERFSAEFPKEGPSILRIQQVVRGDSAAYFCASSPPWAGNSGNTIYFGEGSWLTVV.

The CDR3 loop is CASSRRDRGNSPLHF. The CDR3, as DNA: TGTGCCAGCAGTCGCCGGGACAGGGGGAATTCACCCCTCCACTTT. The rearrangement joins TRBV6-5 to TRBJ1-6, with 11 positions matching TRBD1. From germline, CDR1 is MNHEY and CDR2 SVGAGI. V gave up 5 bases and J gave up 7 bases; unmatched junction bases: 4. The CDR3 has 15 residues.

V usage is TRBV5-1 and J usage is TRBJ2-5, with D possibly TRBD2 on 6 matching bases. Germline V gene lookup returns CDR1 SGHRS and CDR2 YFSETQ. Between the trimmed V and J ends, which lost 0 bases and 5 bases, there was a span of 11 bases. The CDR3 sequence is 14 residues long. CDR3 loop: CASSLGGTDETQYF. CDR3 sequence (DNA): TGCGCCAGCAGCTTGGGCGGGACTGATGAGACCCAGTACTTC. Full variable domain (outside the CDR3, taken from reference TRBV5-1 and TRBJ2-5): KAGVTQTPRYLIKTRGQQVTLSCSPISGHRSVSWYQQTPGQGLQFLFEYFSETQRNKGNFPGRFSGRQFSNSRSEMNVSTLELGDSALYLCASSLGGTDETQYFGPGTRLLVL.

The chain is built from TRBV30 and TRBJ2-5, with TRBD1 identical over 8 bases. Per germline, CDR1 GTSNPN and CDR2 SVGIG (reference sequence). The CDR3 consists of 14 residues. After removal of 3 bases from V and 7 bases from J, the junction contained 10 bases not matched to a gene. The CDR3 is CAWSLYGQGGTQYF. CDR3 sequence (DNA): TGTGCCTGGAGCCTATACGGACAGGGAGGGACCCAGTACTTC.

This clone has a single count. This chain uses TRBV15 with TRBJ2-7, with D perhaps TRBD2 (6 bases). Trimming pared 1 base from V and 1 base from J, leaving 14 bases between. Germline CDR1 reads LNHNV; CDR2 reads YYDKDF (reference sequence). This CDR3 spans 16 amino acids. DNA for the CDR3: TGTGCCACCAGCAGAGGGCGGAATAGCGGATCCTACGAGCAGTACTTC. Amino acid sequence: CATSRGRNSGSYEQYF. Full variable domain (outside the CDR3, taken from reference TRBV15 and TRBJ2-7): DAMVIQNPRYQVTQFGKPVTLSCSQTLNHNVMYWYQQKSSQAPKLLFHYYDKDFNNEADTPDNFQSRRPNTSFCFLDIRSPGLGDTAMYLCATSRGRNSGSYEQYFGPGTRLTVT.

The chain combines TRBV5-1 with TRBJ1-2; 9 positions agree with TRBD1. This CDR3 region has 13 residues. V shed 4 bases, J shed 7 bases, and the junction held 5 bases outside the gene matches. Germline assignment: CDR1 SGHRS and CDR2 YFSETQ. CDR3 in amino acids: CASSTEQGAGYTF. Here the CDR3 DNA reads TGCGCCAGCAGCACCGAACAGGGGGCTGGCTACACCTTC.

The CDR3 DNA follows: TGCGCCAGCTGCGGGGACGCTAAAAATTCACCCCTCCACTTT. Amino acid sequence: CASCGDAKNSPLHF. The chain carries TRBV4-3 and TRBJ1-6, with D perhaps TRBD1 (5 bases). Germline V gene data show CDR1 as LGHNA and CDR2 as YSLEER. CDR3 length: 14 residues. The V end was cut by 8 bases, the J end by 7 bases, with 15 bases between.

This clone was detected only a few times. This chain links TRBV3-1 (or the pseudogene TRBV3-2) with TRBJ1-1, with a weak D call TRBD1 (6 bases). The V and J ends lost 2 bases and 6 bases respectively, with 10 bases between them. There are 13 residues in the CDR3. Germline CDR1 and CDR2: LGHDT and YNNKEL (reference sequence). The chain's CDR3 is CASSQNGGPEAFF. The CDR3 DNA follows: TGTGCCAGCAGCCAAAACGGGGGGCCTGAAGCTTTCTTT.

This clone was seen more than once but under ten times. The rearrangement links TRBV4-1 to TRBJ1-1, with D possibly being TRBD1 (5 bases). This CDR3 contains 19 residues. The V end lost 3 bases, the J end lost 4 bases, and 27 bases lay between the germline ends. CDR1 and CDR2 (germline): MGHRA, YSYEKL. The CDR3 nucleotides are TGCGCCAGCAGCCAGTTTACTCCGCCGGGACTCCGGAGGTCCACTGAAGCTTTCTTT. Its translation is CASSQFTPPGLRRSTEAFF.

The genes are TRBV4-2 and TRBJ2-3, with TRBD2 matching 7 bases. Germline V gene lookup returns CDR1 LGHNA and CDR2 YNFKEQ. The CDR3 has 15 amino acids. V dropped 1 base and J dropped 2; count of bases not matched to a gene: 3. CDR3 loop: CASSQGAGVTDTQYF. The CDR3 DNA sequence: TGTGCCAGCAGCCAAGGGGCGGGAGTCACAGATACGCAGTATTTT.

V usage is TRBV24-1 and J usage is TRBJ1-1; a weak D match, TRBD1 (6 bases). V lost 9 bases, J lost 1 base, and 14 bases lay in between. The germline V gene has CDR1 KGHDR and CDR2 SFDVKD. This CDR3 has 14 residues. The CDR3 nucleotides read TGTGCCACCTGGGGGGGCAAAAAGAACACTGAAGCTTTCTTT. Translating it yields CATWGGKKNTEAFF.

A remark on this clone: Different DNA sequences within this sample yield the same CDR3. This chain links TRBV30 with TRBJ2-5; D gene uncertain. Germline CDR1 and CDR2: GTSNPN and SVGIG (reference sequence). The CDR3 contains 13 residues. V lost 4 bases to trimming and J lost 1 base, with 10 bases between them. CDR3 in amino acids: CAWTSGSQETQYF. For the CDR3, the DNA is TGTGCCTGGACGTCAGGTAGCCAAGAGACCCAGTACTTC.

The gene calls are TRBV5-1 and TRBJ2-1, with a weak D call TRBD1 (5 bases). CDR3 length equals 15 residues. Deletions cut 1 base from V and 0 bases from J, with 8 bases between. Germline V lookup: CDR1 SGHRS, CDR2 YFSETQ. The CDR3 loop reads CASSLIQGSYNEQFF. The CDR3 DNA reads as TGCGCCAGCAGCTTGATCCAGGGCTCCTACAATGAGCAGTTCTTC.

This clone was detected once. The V gene is TRBV6-4, the J gene TRBJ1-2; 8 bases line up with TRBD1. Germline CDR1 is MRHNA and CDR2 is SNTAGT. The CDR3 is 14 residues long. The ends lost 0 bases at V and 7 bases at J; junction bases unmatched: 4. CDR3 in amino acids: CASSDSRTGFGYTF. DNA for the CDR3: TGTGCCAGCAGTGACTCCAGGACAGGGTTTGGCTACACCTTC.